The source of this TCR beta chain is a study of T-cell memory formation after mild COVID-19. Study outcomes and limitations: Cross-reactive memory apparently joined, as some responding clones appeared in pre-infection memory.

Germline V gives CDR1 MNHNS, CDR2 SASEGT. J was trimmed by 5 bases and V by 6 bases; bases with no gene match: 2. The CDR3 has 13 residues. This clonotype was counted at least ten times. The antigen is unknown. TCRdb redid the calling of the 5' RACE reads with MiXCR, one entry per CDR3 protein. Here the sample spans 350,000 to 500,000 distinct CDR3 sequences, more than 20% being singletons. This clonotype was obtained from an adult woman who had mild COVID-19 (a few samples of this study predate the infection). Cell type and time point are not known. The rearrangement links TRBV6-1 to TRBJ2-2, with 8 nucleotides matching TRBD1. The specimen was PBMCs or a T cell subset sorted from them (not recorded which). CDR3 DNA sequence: TGTGCCAGCAGACAGGGGGAAACCGGGGAGCTGTTTTTT. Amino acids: CASRQGETGELFF.